The subject of this entry is one TCR beta chain. Its specificity is not known. This record comes from a study of T-cell memory formation after mild COVID-19. Study-wide results and limits: Later expanders leaned toward CD4+, whereas clones contracting from day 15 to 85 were balanced CD4/CD8.

CDR1 is MNHNY and CDR2 is SVGAGI in the germline V gene (reference sequence). The CDR3 sequence is 15 residues long. After removal of 0 bases from V and 3 bases from J, the junction contained 2 bases not matched to a gene. From the 5' RACE reads, TCRdb called clonotypes with MiXCR, one entry per CDR3 protein. The profile shows about 350,000 distinct CDR3 sequences, around a fifth of them singletons. The rearrangement links TRBV6-6 to TRBJ2-3, with TRBD1 matching over 8 bases. This clonotype was obtained from a young man who had mild COVID-19 (a few samples of this study predate the infection). Cell type and time point are not known. Material for sequencing was PBMCs or a T cell subset sorted from them (not recorded which). The DNA for the CDR3 is TGTGCCAGCAGTTACTCGGGACAGGTGACAGATACGCAGTATTTT. It specifies CASSYSGQVTDTQYF.